This paragraph covers one T cell receptor (beta chain) sequence. No antigen is known for it. No much larger clonotype is one base removed from it; base qualities were not supplied. These data belong to a study of STAT3 mutations in large granular lymphocyte leukemia (dated by TCRdb to between 2017 and 2020). Background for the entire study: About half of the T-LGLL patients who underwent longitudinal sequencing carried canonical activating STAT3 mutations. More than half of T-LGLL patients received one or more immunosuppressive therapy regimens, with hematologic response in less than 50% of those treated. To reconstruct clonal hierarchy and dynamics, serial deep sequencing of TCRbeta CDR3 and STAT3 was performed in patients with T-cell large granular lymphocyte leukemia. From an initial cohort of 207 LGL patients, approximately 19 representative T-LGLL cases were picked for longitudinal TCRbeta and STAT3 sequencing. As controls within the study, a couple of patients with natural killer LGL leukemia were also sequenced longitudinally. Patients were sequenced at roughly 3.8 time points on average, with the number of samplings per patient ranging from 2 to 8. Points the paper makes about the study in general: Because no samples were available when a clone first appeared, clonal expansion was inferred from samplings taken at other points. In 6 of 18 patients, TCR clonotype switching occurred after therapy, and every newly emerging clone was STAT3 wild type. Dominant TCR clone burden was found to exceed STAT3 mutant burden in several patients, suggesting that STAT3 mutation arose secondarily within a pre-expanded clone. The linking of therapy response to changes in TCR clonal burden was complicated by variable intervals between samplings and differing treatment regimens. At least one immunodominant TCRbeta clonotype was present in every T-LGLL patient, and multiple immunodominant subclonotypes appeared in about half of the T-LGLL patients. Since codominant clonotypes persisted in some patients, a small but highly pathogenic clone may have gone undetected.

TCRbeta libraries were sequenced on an Illumina MiSeq, averaging about 41,000 productive templates per sample. TCRbeta CDR3 libraries were generated with the immunoSEQ assay using multiplex PCR amplification. In the source study's methods: Repertoire diversity was calculated as previously defined, with values near 0 taken to indicate extremely monoclonal samples. This immuneACCESS table, as held by TCRdb, lists in-frame sequences with V and J called but not all clones. Of the missing ones, under half trace to an unresolved V gene in checked studies; the others have no known cause. For V, J and clone size, that table is used; D and trimming come from the DNA. This sample gives about 10,000 clones in total; around 59% of them show up just once. The ten largest make up roughly 9% of the sample. The germline V gene (reference sequence) specifies PRHDT as CDR1 and FYEKMQ as CDR2. Reading from cysteine to phenylalanine, the CDR3 counts 13 amino acids. Only the CDR3 DNA is retained, 39 bases long and in frame from the first base. V and J are truncated by 7 bases and 2 bases respectively, leaving an intervening sequence of 11 bases.

DNA was extracted from blood mononuclear cells, with the same DNA used for both TCR and STAT3 sequencing. This sequence was found in a boy between 10 and 17 years old with T-cell large granular lymphocyte leukemia. Some clones in this sample may be carry-over from other donors' samples. The age is the age at diagnosis. Sequenced material: peripheral blood mononuclear cells. This chain joins TRBV13 to TRBJ1-1; TRBD1 could be the D gene, as 5 bases match. Here is the DNA: TGTGCCAGCACCCGCGGGGGTAACACTGAAGCTTTCTTT. Its amino acids are CASTRGGNTEAFF. The variable domain in full, with residues beyond the CDR3 obtained from the reference TRBV13 and TRBJ1-1 genes, is AAGVIQSPRHLIKEKRETATLKCYPIPRHDTVYWYQQGPGQDPQFLISFYEKMQSDKGSIPDRFSAQQFSDYHSELNMSSLELGDSALYFCASTRGGNTEAFFGQGTRLTVV.